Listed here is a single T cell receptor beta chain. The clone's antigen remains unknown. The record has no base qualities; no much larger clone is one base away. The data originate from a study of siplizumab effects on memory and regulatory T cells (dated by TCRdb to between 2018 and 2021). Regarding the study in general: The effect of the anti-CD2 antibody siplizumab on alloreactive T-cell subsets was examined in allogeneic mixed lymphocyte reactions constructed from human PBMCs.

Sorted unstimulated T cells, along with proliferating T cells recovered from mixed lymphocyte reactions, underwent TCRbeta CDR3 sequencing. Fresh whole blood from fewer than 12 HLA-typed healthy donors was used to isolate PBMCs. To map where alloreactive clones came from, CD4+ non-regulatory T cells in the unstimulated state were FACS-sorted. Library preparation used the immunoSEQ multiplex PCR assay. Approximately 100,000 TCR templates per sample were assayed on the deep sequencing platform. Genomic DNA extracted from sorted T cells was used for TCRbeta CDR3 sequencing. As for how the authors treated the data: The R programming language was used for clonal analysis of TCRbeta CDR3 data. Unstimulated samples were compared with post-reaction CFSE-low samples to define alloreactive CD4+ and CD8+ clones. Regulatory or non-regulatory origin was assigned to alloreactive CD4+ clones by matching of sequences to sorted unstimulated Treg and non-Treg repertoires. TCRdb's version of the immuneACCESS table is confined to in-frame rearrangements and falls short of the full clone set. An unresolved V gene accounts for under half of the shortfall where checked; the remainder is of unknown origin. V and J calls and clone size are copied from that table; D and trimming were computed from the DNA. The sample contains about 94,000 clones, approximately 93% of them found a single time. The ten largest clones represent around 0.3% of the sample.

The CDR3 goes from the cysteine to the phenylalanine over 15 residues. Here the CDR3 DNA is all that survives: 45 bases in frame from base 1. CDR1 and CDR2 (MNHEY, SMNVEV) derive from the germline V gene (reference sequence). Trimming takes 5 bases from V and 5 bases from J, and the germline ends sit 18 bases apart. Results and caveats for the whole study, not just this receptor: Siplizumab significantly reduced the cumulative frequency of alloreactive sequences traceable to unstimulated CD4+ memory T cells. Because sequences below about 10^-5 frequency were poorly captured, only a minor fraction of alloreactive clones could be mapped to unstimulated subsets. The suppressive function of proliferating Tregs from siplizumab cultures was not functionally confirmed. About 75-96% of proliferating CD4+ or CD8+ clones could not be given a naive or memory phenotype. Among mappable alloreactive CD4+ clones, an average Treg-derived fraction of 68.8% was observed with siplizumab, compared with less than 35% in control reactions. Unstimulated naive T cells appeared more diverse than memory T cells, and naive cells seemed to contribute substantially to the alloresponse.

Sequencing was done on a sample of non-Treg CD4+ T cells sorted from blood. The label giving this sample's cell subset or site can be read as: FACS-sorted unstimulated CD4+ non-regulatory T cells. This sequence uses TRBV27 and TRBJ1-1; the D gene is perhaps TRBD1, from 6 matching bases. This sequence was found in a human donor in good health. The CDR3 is CASSAPTGRGTEAFF. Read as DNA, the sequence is TGTGCCAGCAGTGCTCCCACAGGGAGGGGAACTGAAGCTTTCTTT.